The source of this T cell receptor beta chain is a study of OX40 agonist ivuxolimab in advanced cancers. Across the study: In this trial design, patients received ivuxolimab intravenously at 0.01 to 10 mg/kg every 2 weeks. Of the patients, three showed partial responses, one with hepatocellular carcinoma and two with cutaneous melanoma. Study-level results: Mean expanded clone counts were higher in CD8+ than CD4+ T cells.

The CDR3 has 18 amino acids. CDR1 and CDR2 (germline): SEHNR, FQNEAQ (reference sequence). V was pared by 4 bases and J by 2 bases, with 23 bases between. Points on this clone: Its antigen is as yet unknown.

The data were produced by immunoSEQ multiplex PCR, yet TCRdb's version contains in-frame clones alone and is incomplete. The sample carries about 73,000 clones, around 84% recorded once. At cycle 4 day 1, cycle 7 day 1, and baseline, blood was sampled. This TCR was sampled from an adult with an advanced solid tumor such as melanoma, head and neck, liver or kidney cancer. Specimen: CD4+ or CD8+ T cells sorted from blood, collected in a trial of the OX40 agonist ivuxolimab. The chain links TRBV7-9 to TRBJ1-2; the D is unclear. As DNA, the CDR3 is TGTGCCAGCAGCTCCCCGGCACTCAAACTAACTCTCAACTATGGCTACACCTTC. Its translation: CASSSPALKLTLNYGYTF.